Sequencing of this TCR beta chain was carried out in a study of T cells in Graves' hyperthyroidism and ophthalmopathy. CDR1 is MGHRA and CDR2 is YSYEKL in the germline V gene. Trimming stripped 0 bases from V and 4 bases from J, with 9 bases between. The CDR3 contains 14 residues. General observations from the study: Blood also contained most expanded thyroid clonotypes above 0.001.

Template material for amplifying TCR beta CDR3 regions consisted of RNA transcripts. When the TCR CDR3 underwent first-round RT-PCR, the HTBI primer set was used. TCRdb itself ran the multiplex PCR reads through MiXCR, one entry per CDR3 protein. This table holds approximately 530,000 distinct CDR3 sequences, just under 20% found once. To note about this clonotype: Its antigen is still unknown.

The chain recombines TRBV4-1 with TRBJ2-5; D call uncertain. The sequence came from a man aged 40-55 years with Graves' ophthalmopathy. Material for sequencing was blood. CDR3 nucleotide sequence: TGCGCCAGCAGCCAAGACGTGAGCGTAGAGACCCAGTACTTC. Protein sequence: CASSQDVSVETQYF.